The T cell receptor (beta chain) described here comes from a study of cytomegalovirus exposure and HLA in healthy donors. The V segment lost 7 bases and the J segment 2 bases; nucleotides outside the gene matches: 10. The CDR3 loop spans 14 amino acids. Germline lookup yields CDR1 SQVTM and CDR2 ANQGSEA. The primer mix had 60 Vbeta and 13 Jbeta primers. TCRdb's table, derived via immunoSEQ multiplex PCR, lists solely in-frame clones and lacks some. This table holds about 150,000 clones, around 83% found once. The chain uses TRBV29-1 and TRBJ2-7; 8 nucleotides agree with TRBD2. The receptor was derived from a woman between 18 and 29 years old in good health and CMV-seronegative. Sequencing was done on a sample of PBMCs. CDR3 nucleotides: TGCAGCGCCACCGGAGCGGGAGCCCCCTACGAGCAGTACTTC. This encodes CSATGAGAPYEQYF.